These 14 T cell receptor beta chains share one sample of origin, sequenced in a study of Ad26.COV2.S vaccination and SARS-CoV-2 variants. The repertoire was sequenced with immunoSEQ multiplex PCR; TCRdb's copy has only in-frame clones and lacks some. The sample includes some 460,000 clones, roughly nine tenths of them seen just once. Described treatment: some 20 received Ad26.COV2.S at low or high dose, single or two shots; roughly five received placebo; per-sample allocation not given. Sampling occurred on day 63 after the first vaccine or placebo injection. Material: peripheral blood, obtained in a trial of Ad26.COV2.S vaccine versus placebo. These receptors were collected from a person between 18 and 65 years old who received the Ad26.COV2.S COVID-19 vaccine or a placebo.

There are a few counts of this clone. The chain uses TRBV27 and TRBJ2-7, with 9 bases matching TRBD1. The CDR3 is 16 residues long. Germline V gene data show CDR1 as MNHEY and CDR2 as SMNVEV (reference sequence). After removal of 8 bases from V and 9 bases from J, the junction contained 20 bases not matched to a gene. DNA for the CDR3: TGTGCCAGCGGAATTCGACAGGGGGGCTTCCTACGAGTGCAGTACTTC. This codes for CASGIRQGGFLRVQYF.

As regards this clone: Other DNA sequences of this sample code for an identical CDR3. The chain couples TRBV7-2 to TRBJ2-7, with unresolved D. CDR3 length: 14 residues. The V and J ends lost 2 bases and 1 base respectively, with 9 bases between them. Germline CDR1 is SGHTA and CDR2 is FQGNSA. The CDR3: CASSLSSVSYEQYF. CDR3 in DNA: TGTGCCAGCAGCTTATCTTCGGTATCCTACGAGCAGTACTTC.

This rearrangement joins TRBV5-1 to TRBJ1-4, with TRBD1 matching over 8 bases. The trim removed 4 bases at V and 5 bases at J, leaving 4 bases unmatched. Germline V gene data show CDR1 as SGHRS and CDR2 as YFSETQ. The CDR3 runs 14 residues. The CDR3 region has the DNA TGCGCCAGCAGCCTGACAGGGGTAAATGAAAAACTGTTTTTT. The encoded protein is CASSLTGVNEKLFF.

The J gene is TRBJ2-1, the V gene TRBV7-3; D gene ambiguous. Germline CDR1 reads SGHTA; CDR2 reads FQGTGA. CDR3 length: 16 amino acids. V was clipped by 1 base and J by 2 bases, with 12 bases between them. CDR3: CASSLNSPSPYNEQFF. For the CDR3, the DNA is TGTGCCAGCAGCTTAAATAGCCCATCCCCCTACAATGAGCAGTTCTTC.

A remark on this clone: The sample carries other DNA sequences with the same CDR3. V gene TRBV9 combines with J gene TRBJ2-3; no clear D gene. This CDR3 region has 12 residues. V lost 0 bases and J 5 bases, leaving 4 bases between the germline ends. Germline CDR1 reads SGDLS; CDR2 reads YYNGEE. The CDR3 sequence: CASSVEGDTQYF. CDR3 nucleotides: TGTGCCAGCAGCGTAGAGGGAGATACGCAGTATTTT.

V usage is TRBV2 and J usage is TRBJ2-1; the match to TRBD2 covers 9 bases. In germline, CDR1 is SNHLY, CDR2 FYNNEI. This CDR3 comprises 17 residues. J lost 6 bases, V lost 0 bases, and 9 bases had no gene match. CDR3 in amino acids: CASSEAGGLAGRNEQFF. The DNA of the CDR3 is TGTGCCAGCAGTGAAGCGGGGGGGCTAGCGGGACGCAATGAGCAGTTCTTC.

V and J are TRBV28 and TRBJ2-1; 8 bases map to TRBD1. CDR3 length: 16 residues. Trimming removed 6 bases from V and 2 bases from J; junction bases left unmatched: 9. Germline CDR1 and CDR2: MDHEN and SYDVKM. The CDR3 nucleotides read TGTGCCAGCAGGGGCGGACAGGGTCTCCCCTACAATGAGCAGTTCTTC. It encodes CASRGGQGLPYNEQFF.

The rearrangement joins TRBV13 to TRBJ2-6; unclear D gene. Trimming left V 2 bases short and J 0 bases short, with 5 bases between. The CDR3 runs to 15 residues. The germline V gene encodes CDR1 PRHDT and CDR2 FYEKMQ (reference sequence). CDR3 loop: CASSLLTSGANVLTF. The CDR3 bases are TGTGCCAGCAGCTTATTAACCTCTGGGGCCAACGTCCTGACTTTC. Using reference TRBV13 and TRBJ2-6 for the parts outside the CDR3, the full variable domain is AAGVIQSPRHLIKEKRETATLKCYPIPRHDTVYWYQQGPGQDPQFLISFYEKMQSDKGSIPDRFSAQQFSDYHSELNMSSLELGDSALYFCASSLLTSGANVLTFGAGSRLTVL.

The V and J genes are TRBV6-5 and TRBJ2-7, with 7 bases aligning to TRBD2. CDR1 and CDR2 from the germline V gene are MNHEY and SVGAGI. The CDR3 spans 14 residues. The ends lost 2 bases at V and 6 bases at J; junction bases unmatched: 7. The CDR3 sequence: CASSYMLTSSEQYF. CDR3 sequence (DNA): TGTGCCAGCAGTTACATGTTGACTAGCTCCGAGCAGTACTTC.

The V gene is TRBV15, the J gene TRBJ2-1; D not certain. The CDR3 loop spans 13 amino acids. CDR1 and CDR2 (germline): LNHNV, YYDKDF (reference sequence). The ends were cut back, 1 base at V and 8 bases at J, with 9 bases in the middle. For the CDR3, the DNA is TGTGCCACCAGCAGAGCCCGGTGGCATGAGCAGTTCTTC. Protein: CATSRARWHEQFF. The complete variable domain, with remaining parts taken from reference TRBV15 and TRBJ2-1, reads DAMVIQNPRYQVTQFGKPVTLSCSQTLNHNVMYWYQQKSSQAPKLLFHYYDKDFNNEADTPDNFQSRRPNTSFCFLDIRSPGLGDTAMYLCATSRARWHEQFFGPGTRLTVL.

V usage is TRBV27 and J usage is TRBJ2-1; TRBD2 matches at 7 bases. With V trimmed by 6 bases and J by 1 base, 3 bases remained unmatched. CDR3 length equals 14 residues. Germline CDR1 reads MNHEY; CDR2 reads SMNVEV (reference sequence). CDR3 DNA: TGTGCCAGCAGGCAGGGAGGGTCCTACAATGAGCAGTTCTTC. As protein: CASRQGGSYNEQFF.

The chain is built from TRBV7-8 and TRBJ1-2; 9 nucleotides align to TRBD1. The CDR3 extends over 15 amino acids. Germline loops: CDR1 SGHVS, CDR2 FQNEAQ. With V trimmed by 5 bases and J by 6 bases, 10 bases remained unmatched. CDR3 nucleotides: TGTGCCAGCAGCCCGGGACAGGGTAATTGGGATGGCTACACCTTC. This translates into CASSPGQGNWDGYTF.

This clone was counted a few times. CDR3 sequence (DNA): TGTGCCAGTAGTTCCCTCCCCTCGCGCGGTTCGCAGTACTTC. Residues: CASSSLPSRGSQYF. V and J are TRBV19 and TRBJ2-7; D is undetermined. Between the trimmed V and J ends, which lost 5 bases and 9 bases, there was a span of 20 bases. The CDR3 has 14 residues. Germline V gene data show CDR1 as LNHDA and CDR2 as SQIVND (reference sequence). Full variable domain (missing parts from reference TRBV19 and TRBJ2-7): DGGITQSPKYLFRKEGQNVTLSCEQNLNHDAMYWYRQDPGQGLRLIYYSQIVNDFQKGDIAEGYSVSREKKESFPLTVTSAQKNPTAFYLCASSSLPSRGSQYFGPGTRLTVT.

J is TRBJ2-7 and V is TRBV11-2; 8 nucleotides agree with TRBD1. Germline-derived CDR1 and CDR2 are SGHAT and FQNNGV. V lost 1 base and J lost 1; bases outside the gene matches: 3. The CDR3 totals 15 residues. DNA of the CDR3: TGTGCCAGCAGCTTAGCTTGGGACAGGTCCTACGAGCAGTACTTC. It encodes CASSLAWDRSYEQYF.